In its sample, the clone carrying this TCR beta chain was seen a few times. The CDR3 consists of 16 residues. Losses at the gene ends were 5 bases for V and 1 base for J; bases not matched to a gene: 7. Germline V gene sequence: CDR1 DFQATT, CDR2 SNEGSKA (reference sequence). This sample is part of a study of CD8 T cells in ankylosing spondylitis. Library preparation for TCR beta used quantitative 5'-RACE with molecular barcodes. MiXCR, run by TCRdb on the 5' RACE reads, gives a single entry per CDR3 protein. Of 300,000 to 350,000 distinct CDR3 sequences in the sample, more than 20% were seen once. The chain links TRBV20-1 to TRBJ2-1; TRBD2 aligns across 11 bases. Sequencing was done on a sample of blood, either unsorted or a sorted T cell fraction (not recorded which). The clonotype originates from a female donor with ankylosing spondylitis or in good health (not recorded which). The CDR3 loop reads CSAHRSGRGSYNEQFF. Written as DNA, the CDR3 is TGCAGTGCTCACCGTAGCGGGAGGGGTTCCTACAATGAGCAGTTCTTC.